This is a list of T cell receptor beta chains from one sample in a study of cytomegalovirus exposure and HLA in healthy donors. Repertoires were generated with immunoSEQ multiplex PCR, while TCRdb's copy carries only in-frame clones and drops some. The sample gives roughly 180,000 clones, nearly 80% of which show up once; less than 3.5% is in the top ten. The sequencing sample was made of PBMCs. The receptors derive from a female donor in good health and CMV-seronegative. Both conserved end residues are part of each CDR3. D genes are given only for firm matches. Size values are once, few and many counts, or a class for expanded clones, and some rows have none.

TRBV19	-	-	TRBJ2-5	CASSPGYRETQYF	TGTGCCAGTAGTCCGGGGTACCGAGAGACCCAGTACTTC
TRBV30	-	-	TRBJ2-6	CACPGGSGANVLTF	TGTGCCTGCCCAGGGGGGTCTGGGGCCAACGTCCTGACTTTC
TRBV9	-	-	TRBJ1-1	CASSLGQPNTEAFF	TGTGCCAGCAGCTTAGGACAGCCGAACACTGAAGCTTTCTTT
TRBV7-2	-	-	TRBJ2-7	CASSLARAYEQYF	TGTGCCAGCAGCTTAGCGCGGGCCTACGAGCAGTACTTC
TRBV19	-	-	TRBJ2-3	CASSIGRGFDTQYF	TGTGCCAGTAGTATTGGGAGGGGGTTCGATACGCAGTATTTT
TRBV19	-	-	TRBJ2-7	CASSNRAPYEQYF	TGTGCCAGTAGTAACAGGGCACCCTACGAGCAGTACTTC
TRBV5-1	-	-	TRBJ1-2	CASTTNPGNYGYTF	TGCGCCAGCACCACCAACCCAGGAAACTATGGCTACACCTTC
TRBV6-1	-	TRBD1	TRBJ2-7	CASSAQQGNEQYF	TGTGCCAGCAGTGCCCAACAGGGGAACGAGCAGTACTTC
TRBV30	-	TRBD2	TRBJ2-2	CAWARLAGTGELFF	TGTGCCTGGGCCCGACTAGCTGGCACCGGGGAGCTGTTTTTT
TRBV28	few	-	TRBJ2-3	CASSSDTSTDTQYF	TGTGCCAGCAGTTCCGACACTAGCACAGATACGCAGTATTTT
TRBV29-1	-	TRBD1	TRBJ1-2	CSVDVTGGYGYTF	TGCAGCGTTGATGTTACAGGGGGCTATGGCTACACCTTC
TRBV5-1	-	TRBD2	TRBJ2-5	CASSSSPGSGGETQYF	TGCGCCAGCAGCAGCTCCCCCGGGTCCGGGGGGGAGACCCAGTACTTC
TRBV19	few	-	TRBJ1-1	CASSATTANTEAFF	TGTGCCAGTAGTGCGACGACAGCGAACACTGAAGCTTTCTTT
TRBV6-5	-	TRBD2	TRBJ2-1	CASSYSMAGGREQFF	TGTGCCAGCAGTTACTCAATGGCGGGAGGAAGGGAGCAGTTCTTC
TRBV4-1	-	-	TRBJ2-3	CASSQVAGRGWTQYF	TGCGCCAGCAGCCAAGTTGCGGGCCGAGGCTGGACGCAGTATTTT
TRBV11-3	-	-	TRBJ2-3	CASSLGNTQYF	TGTGCCAGCAGCTTAGGTAATACGCAGTATTTT
TRBV7-2	-	TRBD2	TRBJ2-7	CASSYGLAGGVYEQYF	TGTGCCAGCAGCTACGGACTAGCGGGGGGAGTCTACGAGCAGTACTTC
TRBV6-5	few	TRBD1	TRBJ1-1	CASSYSGTDPPGAFF	TGTGCCAGCAGTTACTCGGGGACAGATCCCCCTGGGGCTTTCTTT
TRBV4-1	-	-	TRBJ2-1	CASSQDGSGLSSYNEQFF	TGCGCCAGCAGCCAAGATGGGAGCGGGTTAAGCTCCTACAATGAGCAGTTCTTC
TRBV7-9	-	TRBD2	TRBJ2-5	CASSFYSGGEETQYF	TGTGCCAGCAGCTTTTACAGCGGGGGCGAAGAGACCCAGTACTTC
TRBV15	-	TRBD1	TRBJ2-2	CATAAQGVAGELFF	TGTGCCACCGCCGCCCAGGGGGTGGCCGGGGAGCTGTTTTTT
TRBV9	-	TRBD2	TRBJ2-5	CASSVGWTSGSSAQETQYF	TGTGCCAGCAGCGTAGGGTGGACTAGCGGGAGTTCGGCCCAAGAGACCCAGTACTTC
TRBV4-3	-	TRBD2	TRBJ2-3	CASSQDVQREWGDTQYF	TGCGCCAGCAGCCAAGATGTCCAGCGGGAGTGGGGAGATACGCAGTATTTT
TRBV14	-	TRBD1	TRBJ1-2	CASSQNPTGTGNYGYTF	TGTGCCAGCAGCCAAAATCCTACCGGGACAGGGAACTATGGCTACACCTTC
TRBV13	-	-	TRBJ2-4	CASSRGKNIQYF	TGTGCCAGCAGCAGAGGCAAAAACATTCAGTACTTC
TRBV10-2	few	-	TRBJ2-7	CASAGPYEQYF	TGCGCCAGCGCAGGCCCCTACGAGCAGTACTTC
TRBV9	-	-	TRBJ2-3	CASSPNRQARTDTQYF	TGTGCCAGCAGCCCTAACCGACAGGCCCGCACAGATACGCAGTATTTT
TRBV29-1	once	-	TRBJ1-1	CSARNTEAFF	TGCAGCGCCCGTAACACTGAAGCTTTCTTT
TRBV27	once	TRBD2	TRBJ2-5	CASSQERGGPETQYF	TGTGCCAGCAGTCAGGAGCGGGGGGGCCCGGAGACCCAGTACTTC